This T cell receptor (beta chain) is drawn from a study of T cell repertoires in cytomegalovirus infection. Via MiXCR, TCRdb re-called the reads, giving one row per CDR3 protein. The sample holds about 920,000 distinct CDR3 sequences, roughly 30% seen once. A word on this clonotype: Its antigen is undetermined.

Study conclusions and caveats: Across the ex vivo response, the dominant clonotypes were HLA-C-restricted CMV-specific TCR beta clonotypes. Carriers of CMV plus the relevant HLA were identified by cumulative public TCR beta family frequency.

In germline, CDR1 is PRHDT, CDR2 FYEKMQ (reference sequence). Trimming stripped 5 bases from V and 6 bases from J, with 19 bases between. This CDR3 contains 15 residues. This specimen consisted of cultured CD8+ T cells from PBMCs, obtained from culture after CMV antigen stimulation. The chain is built from TRBV13 and TRBJ1-1; no clear D. This TCR came from a human donor in good health (CMV status not recorded). Some clones in this sample may be carry-over from other donors' samples. The CDR3 DNA sequence: TGTGCCAGCAGCGGCGCCTTCCTAATGTCTCCTGAAGCTTTCTTT. Its translation is CASSGAFLMSPEAFF.